These 15 T cell receptor beta chains originate from one sample sequenced in a study of PD-1 blockade in classical Hodgkin lymphoma. Regarding time point: cycle 4 day 1 (C4D1), after 6 weeks of nivolumab. All trial patients relapsed after autologous stem cell transplantation. The repertoire was sequenced with immunoSEQ multiplex PCR; TCRdb's copy has only in-frame clones and lacks some. The sample carries 20,000 to 25,000 clones, around 80% recorded once. This sample comprised peripheral blood mononuclear cells (PBMCs), obtained before the fourth cycle of nivolumab. The source is a human donor with classical Hodgkin lymphoma.

In its sample, this clone was seen once. V is TRBV18 and J is TRBJ2-5; 9 bases map to TRBD2. The CDR3 totals 13 residues. CDR1 and CDR2 (germline): KGHSH, LQKENI. V trimming: 3 bases; J trimming: 4 bases; junction bases outside the gene matches: 0. The CDR3 sequence is CASSPRGGETQYF. The CDR3 DNA reads as TGTGCCAGCTCACCGCGGGGGGGAGAGACCCAGTACTTC.

V and J are TRBV5-1 and TRBJ2-1, with D possibly TRBD1 on 5 matching bases. V was shortened by 4 bases and J by 0 bases, with 8 bases between the two germline ends. CDR3 size: 14 residues. CDR1 and CDR2 (germline): SGHRS, YFSETQ. CDR3 in DNA: TGCGCCAGCAGCGGCGACAGCTCCTACAATGAGCAGTTCTTC. Translated: CASSGDSSYNEQFF.

By sample share, this clone is medium-sized. No DNA is shown, since the ends of the CDR3 on it are uncertain; the CDR3 is the one TCRdb lists. J is TRBJ2-7 and V is TRBV27; TRBD2 was called by the table and not checked on the DNA. The CDR3 extends over 21 residues, inclusive of both ends. The germline V gene has CDR1 MNHEY and CDR2 SMNVEV (reference sequence). This chain's CDR3 is CASSSSTGTYELAGDSYEQYF.

CDR3 nucleotide sequence: TGTGCCAGCAGCGAGGTACAGGGGGGAGAGACCCAGTACTTC. Residues: CASSEVQGGETQYF. The V call is TRBV2, the J call TRBJ2-5, with 8 bases aligning to TRBD1. The CDR3 totals 14 residues. The V segment lost 6 bases and the J segment 4 bases; nucleotides outside the gene matches: 7. Germline V gene sequence: CDR1 SNHLY, CDR2 FYNNEI.

The genes are TRBV5-4 and TRBJ1-1; D call uncertain. The V and J ends lost 4 bases and 5 bases respectively, with 12 bases between them. The germline V gene encodes CDR1 SGHNT and CDR2 YYREEE (reference sequence). The CDR3 has 13 amino acids. CDR3 DNA: TGTGCCAGCAGCCTAATAGAGTGGACTGAAGCTTTCTTT. Its translation: CASSLIEWTEAFF. Combining the CDR3 with reference TRBV5-4 and TRBJ1-1 gives the whole variable domain ETGVTQSPTHLIKTRGQQVTLRCSSQSGHNTVSWYQQALGQGPQFIFQYYREEENGRGNFPPRFSGLQFPNYSSELNVNALELDDSALYLCASSLIEWTEAFFGQGTRLTVV.

This clone was counted a single time. V gene TRBV28 combines with J gene TRBJ2-7; D possibly matches TRBD1 or TRBD2 (5 bases each). Trimming shortened V by 2 bases and J by 2 bases, and 7 bases separated the two germline ends. CDR3 length: 13 residues. Per germline, CDR1 MDHEN and CDR2 SYDVKM. The CDR3 loop is CASSLEGPYEQYF. The CDR3 nucleotides are TGTGCCAGCAGTTTAGAGGGACCCTACGAGCAGTACTTC.

The rearrangement links TRBV7-8 to TRBJ2-1, with D possibly TRBD1 on 5 matching bases. CDR3 length: 15 residues. Germline values: CDR1 SGHVS, CDR2 FQNEAQ. Trimming pared 1 base from V and 9 bases from J, leaving 16 bases between. Here the CDR3 DNA reads TGTGCCAGCAGCTTAGACAGGTTGGTCGGTAGTGAGCAGTTCTTC. It yields the protein CASSLDRLVGSEQFF.

The sample holds a few counts of this clone. The rearrangement joins TRBV19 to TRBJ2-5; D perhaps matches TRBD2 (5 bases). V shed 1 base and J shed 5 bases, with 5 bases lying between them. The CDR3 has 12 residues. CDR1 is LNHDA, CDR2 SQIVND, per germline (reference sequence). CDR3 region: CASSIAGETQYF. CDR3 nucleotides: TGTGCCAGTAGTATAGCGGGGGAGACCCAGTACTTC.

The rearrangement joins TRBV28 to TRBJ2-6, with D possibly TRBD1 on 5 matching bases. The CDR3 totals 17 residues. Germline-derived CDR1 and CDR2 are MDHEN and SYDVKM. V lost 9 bases and J lost 3, with 21 bases in between. The CDR3 region is CASKIDSLGRGANVLTF. CDR3 DNA: TGTGCCAGTAAGATTGACAGTTTAGGTCGTGGGGCCAACGTCCTGACTTTC.

The rearrangement uses TRBV14 and TRBJ1-3; D unclear. Trimming pared 1 base from V and 5 bases from J, leaving 3 bases between. From germline, CDR1 is SGHDN and CDR2 FVKESK. The CDR3 runs to 12 residues. Here the CDR3 DNA reads TGTGCCAGCAGCCAAGTAAGAAACACCATATATTTT. This sequence encodes CASSQVRNTIYF.

This clone was detected a few times. The chain is built from TRBV4-3 and TRBJ2-1; 8 positions match TRBD2. V was pared by 3 bases and J by 1 base, with 5 bases of the junction left unmatched. Looked up from germline, CDR1 is LGHNA and CDR2 is YSLEER. The CDR3 has 16 residues. CDR3 sequence (DNA): TGCGCCAGCAGCCAGATAGCGGGGTCGTCCTACAATGAGCAGTTCTTC. It encodes CASSQIAGSSYNEQFF.

The chain uses TRBV4-2 and TRBJ2-7; no clear D gene. Deletions cut 0 bases from V and 5 bases from J, with 17 bases between. The germline CDR1 and CDR2 sequences are LGHNA and YNFKEQ. This CDR3 has 16 amino acids. In DNA, the CDR3 is TGTGCCAGCAGCCAAGAAGCCTCGCCCAGGACGGACGAGCAGTACTTC. Its translation: CASSQEASPRTDEQYF.

By share of the sample, this clone is medium-sized. The CDR3 coding sequence is TGTGCCAGCAGCCTGGCTAGCGGGGGGGCTAGCGAGCAGTACTTC. This codes for CASSLASGGASEQYF. The V and J genes are TRBV7-9 and TRBJ2-7, with 12 bases that match TRBD2. CDR3 length: 15 amino acids. Germline V CDR1 and CDR2: SEHNR, FQNEAQ (reference sequence). V shed 5 bases and J 6 bases; nucleotides not matched to a gene: 8.

V and J are TRBV2 and TRBJ2-5; D may be TRBD2 (7 bases). Per germline, CDR1 SNHLY and CDR2 FYNNEI. With 3 bases removed from V and 7 bases from J, the gap between germline ends came to 21 bases. The CDR3 loop spans 16 amino acids. The CDR3 protein is CASSERVAGADRTQYF. CDR3 in DNA: TGTGCCAGCAGTGAGAGAGTGGCGGGGGCTGACCGGACCCAGTACTTC.

J is TRBJ2-5 and V is TRBV4-1; no reliable D call. The V and J ends lost 2 bases and 3 bases respectively, with 7 bases between them. CDR3 length: 13 amino acids. The germline V gene has CDR1 MGHRA and CDR2 YSYEKL. CDR3 amino acids: CASSQPNEETQYF. The DNA of the CDR3 is TGCGCCAGCAGCCAACCCAACGAAGAGACCCAGTACTTC.